This TCR beta chain was recorded in a study of early T cells in non-severe SARS-CoV-2 infection. CDR1 is LGHDT, CDR2 YNNKEL, per germline (reference sequence). With 0 bases removed from V and 5 bases from J, the gap between germline ends came to 10 bases. This CDR3 comprises 14 residues. Unique molecular identifiers tagged individual cDNA molecules. TCRdb fed the 5' RACE reads into MiXCR, producing one record per CDR3 protein. In the table there are 25,000 to 30,000 distinct CDR3 sequences, less than 4.5% of which are singletons. The sequenced sample was whole blood. V and J are TRBV3-1 and TRBJ1-1; no clear D gene. This sequence originates from an adult who was a healthcare worker with PCR-confirmed SARS-CoV-2 infection or an uninfected control (not recorded which). This CDR3 reads CASSQDPEGTEAFF. The CDR3 coding sequence is TGTGCCAGCAGCCAAGATCCGGAAGGGACTGAAGCTTTCTTT.